A single sample gave rise to the 28 T cell receptor beta chains below, sequenced in a study of human T cells and chemical hapten exposure. TCRdb fed the RACE reads into MiXCR, producing one record per CDR3 protein. The sample shows just under 35,000 distinct CDR3 sequences, about a tenth of them seen only once. Time point reported: pre-sensitization, week 0. The treatment here: therapeutic diphenylcyclopropenone sensitization with weekly scalp DPC. It was unfractionated whole blood from which total RNA was extracted. Sequenced here: whole blood, sampled in connection with sensitization to the hapten diphenylcyclopropenone (DPC). Receptors originate from a man aged 45 to 65 with alopecia areata. Some clones in this sample may be carry-over from other donors' samples.

This clonotype qualifies as medium-sized (0.01 to 0.1%). V is TRBV11-3 and J is TRBJ2-1; 9 nucleotides align to TRBD1. The CDR3 spans 15 residues. The germline gives CDR1 SGHNT, CDR2 YENEEA. Losses at the gene ends were 5 bases for V and 7 bases for J; bases not matched to a gene: 9. This CDR3 reads CASSETGGFRNEQFF. CDR3 bases: TGTGCCAGCAGCGAGACAGGGGGATTTAGGAATGAGCAGTTCTTC.

This clonotype has at least ten counts. At one end, the junction sequence differs from germline, possibly due to a read error. The chain recombines TRBV2 with TRBJ2-7; D gene unclear. The germline gives CDR1 SNHLY, CDR2 FYNNEI. The CDR3 runs to 13 residues. The CDR3 coding sequence is TGTGCCAACAGTGATGGGATATCCTACGAGCAGTACTTC. Residues: CANSDGISYEQYF.

This clonotype was recorded a few times. The chain has TRBV6-2 or TRBV6-3 and TRBJ2-1; D perhaps matches TRBD1 (6 bases). CDR1 and CDR2 (germline): MNHEY, SVGEGT. The V gene lost 4 bases and the J gene lost 10 bases, with 8 bases spanning the gap. CDR3 length: 11 amino acids. Here the CDR3 DNA reads TGTGCCAGCAGTTTGGGACAAGAGCAGTTCTTC. Translating gives CASSLGQEQFF.

This clonotype came up a few times. The chain joins TRBV20-1 to TRBJ2-5; 7 bases fit TRBD1. Trimming cost V 6 bases and J 4 bases; bases outside gene matches: 8. Per germline, CDR1 DFQATT and CDR2 SNEGSKA (reference sequence). The CDR3 is 13 amino acids. The CDR3 nucleotides are TGCAGTGCCAGGATGACAGGGATAGAGACCCAGTACTTC. Its protein is CSARMTGIETQYF.

At least ten counts were recorded for this clonotype. This chain joins TRBV24-1 and TRBJ2-1; D not certain. Germline-derived CDR1 and CDR2 are KGHDR and SFDVKD. The CDR3 length is 12 residues. With 0 bases removed from V and 10 bases from J, the gap between germline ends came to 6 bases. CDR3 amino acids: CATSDLGREQFF. The CDR3 coding sequence is TGTGCCACCAGTGATTTGGGGCGAGAGCAGTTCTTC.

The table lists this clonotype with many counts. The chain employs TRBV29-1 and TRBJ2-2; 13 nucleotides align to TRBD2. V dropped 7 bases and J dropped 6; count of bases not matched to a gene: 5. The germline V gene encodes CDR1 SQVTM and CDR2 ANQGSEA. The CDR3 spans 14 residues. The CDR3 DNA follows: TGCAGCGGCCAACTAGCGGGAGGGGCCGGGGAGCTGTTTTTT. Translating gives CSGQLAGGAGELFF.

This clonotype was counted at least ten times. The gene calls are TRBV29-1 and TRBJ2-3; 14 nucleotides line up with TRBD2. V lost 6 bases to trimming and J lost 2 bases; unmatched junction nucleotides: 10. CDR1 and CDR2 (germline): SQVTM, ANQGSEA. This CDR3 spans 17 amino acids. The CDR3 is CSVERTSGRPNTDTQYF. CDR3 nucleotide sequence: TGCAGCGTCGAACGGACTAGCGGGAGGCCGAACACAGATACGCAGTATTTT.

The rearrangement links TRBV12-3 or TRBV12-4 to TRBJ1-1; TRBD1 might be the D (6 bases). Trimming took off 2 bases at V and 10 bases at J, with 8 bases between the two ends. The CDR3 contains 11 residues. The CDR3 region is CASSLTGTAFF. Here the CDR3 DNA reads TGTGCCAGCAGTTTAACAGGGACAGCTTTCTTT.

This clonotype was seen at least ten times. The rearrangement uses TRBV29-1 and TRBJ2-3, with 8 bases identical to TRBD2. The V segment lost 4 bases and the J segment 6 bases; nucleotides outside the gene matches: 12. The CDR3 has 15 residues. Germline assignment: CDR1 SQVTM and CDR2 ANQGSEA. The CDR3 DNA reads as TGCAGCGTTGCCCGGCTAGCGGGCCCTTCGGATACGCAGTATTTT. Encoded protein: CSVARLAGPSDTQYF.

This clonotype came up many times. The chain joins TRBV29-1 to TRBJ2-3; 8 nucleotides align to TRBD1. This CDR3 has 13 amino acids. Germline values: CDR1 SQVTM, CDR2 ANQGSEA. Trimming removed 5 bases from V and 3 bases from J; junction bases left unmatched: 4. The CDR3, as DNA: TGCAGCGTTAGGACAGGGCGAACAGATACGCAGTATTTT. Amino acids: CSVRTGRTDTQYF.

This clonotype was seen repeatedly, ten times or more. The gene calls are TRBV12-3 or TRBV12-4 and TRBJ1-6; D is perhaps TRBD1 (6 bases). CDR3 size: 13 residues. The germline V and J ends were trimmed by 1 base and 8 bases, with 6 bases remaining between them. The chain's CDR3 is CASSLGTDSPLHF. The CDR3 nucleotides read TGTGCCAGCAGTTTAGGGACAGATTCACCCCTCCACTTT.

About this clonotype: Since no conserved phenylalanine or tryptophan closes the CDR3, a read error is the likely cause. CDR3: CASSQSDSTDTQYS. CDR3 DNA sequence: TGCGCCAGCAGCCAATCAGATTCCACAGATACGCAGTATTCT. The chain has TRBV4-3 and TRBJ2-3; D unresolved. Per the germline V gene, CDR1 is LGHNA and CDR2 is YSLEER. The CDR3 has 14 amino acids. The V end lost 2 bases, the J end lost 2 bases, and 8 bases lay between the germline ends.

The rearrangement uses TRBV4-1 and TRBJ1-5, with 7 positions matching TRBD1. Germline V gives CDR1 MGHRA, CDR2 YSYEKL. The junction had 3 bases not matched to a gene; V was cut back by 0 bases and J by 4 bases. CDR3 length: 15 amino acids. This CDR3 is CASSQEGTANQPQHF. The CDR3 DNA reads TGCGCCAGCAGCCAAGAGGGGACAGCAAATCAGCCCCAGCATTTT.

This clonotype was counted at least ten times. The genes are TRBV6-5 and TRBJ1-1; D may be TRBD1 (6 bases). Trimming left V 2 bases short and J 0 bases short, with 7 bases between. Germline-derived CDR1 and CDR2 are MNHEY and SVGAGI. The CDR3 length is 14 residues. As DNA, the CDR3 is TGTGCCAGCAGTTACGGACAGCTGAACACTGAAGCTTTCTTT. As protein: CASSYGQLNTEAFF.

Ten or more counts support this clonotype. This rearrangement joins TRBV5-1 to TRBJ2-7; 12 bases are shared with TRBD2. The CDR3 has 17 residues. The germline V gene encodes CDR1 SGHRS and CDR2 YFSETQ. J gave up 9 bases and V 4 bases, and 17 bases lay outside the gene matches. In nucleotides, the CDR3 is TGCGCCAGCAGCCCGCTCACCGCCGGACTAGCGGGAAGGGGGCAGTACTTC. Translating it yields CASSPLTAGLAGRGQYF.

The rearrangement joins TRBV6-2 or TRBV6-3 to TRBJ1-3; D unclear. V lost 0 bases to trimming and J lost 6 bases, with 9 bases between them. This CDR3 contains 14 residues. CDR1 and CDR2 from the germline V gene are MNHEY and SVGEGT. The CDR3 is CASSYSDLKNTIYF. In DNA form, the CDR3 reads TGTGCCAGCAGTTACTCGGACCTCAAAAACACCATATATTTT.

The chain recombines TRBV28 with TRBJ2-1, with 7 bases aligning to TRBD1. V lost 6 bases to trimming and J lost 6 bases; unmatched junction nucleotides: 11. The V gene's germline CDR1 is MDHEN and CDR2 SYDVKM. The CDR3 sequence is 15 residues long. The CDR3 is CASRAGTVGINEQFF. The CDR3, as DNA: TGTGCCAGCAGAGCCGGGACAGTTGGAATCAATGAGCAGTTCTTC. The variable domain in full, with the rest retrieved from reference TRBV28 and TRBJ2-1, is DVKVTQSSRYLVKRTGEKVFLECVQDMDHENMFWYRQDPGLGLRLIYFSYDVKMKEKGDIPEGYSVSREKKERFSLILESASTNQTSMYLCASRAGTVGINEQFFGPGTRLTVL.

Ten or more counts support this clonotype. The J gene is TRBJ2-7, the V gene TRBV7-2, with unresolved D. CDR3 length: 12 residues. CDR1 and CDR2 (germline): SGHTA, FQGNSA. With 2 bases removed from V and 2 bases from J, the gap between germline ends came to 4 bases. The chain's CDR3 is CASSLSAYEQYF. CDR3 bases: TGTGCCAGCAGCTTAAGTGCCTACGAGCAGTACTTC.

This clonotype has just one count. The chain has TRBV7-8 and TRBJ1-1; the D gene is possibly TRBD1 (5 bases). Trimming took off 4 bases at V and 5 bases at J, with 14 bases between the two ends. There are 14 residues in the CDR3. CDR1 and CDR2 from the germline V gene are SGHVS and FQNEAQ. CDR3 protein: CASSSRQSGTEAFF. Written as DNA, the CDR3 is TGTGCCAGCAGCTCTCGACAGTCTGGGACTGAAGCTTTCTTT.

In its sample, this clonotype was seen many times. The V and J genes are TRBV5-1 and TRBJ2-5, with 8 bases lining up with TRBD1. J gave up 5 bases and V 4 bases, and 4 bases lay outside the gene matches. The germline V gene encodes CDR1 SGHRS and CDR2 YFSETQ. This CDR3 spans 13 amino acids. As DNA, the CDR3 is TGCGCCAGCAGCCGAGGACAGGGTGAGACCCAGTACTTC. As protein: CASSRGQGETQYF.

The chain has TRBV6-2 or TRBV6-3 and TRBJ2-2; no clear D gene. Per germline, CDR1 MNHEY and CDR2 SVGEGT. V lost 2 bases to trimming and J lost 9 bases, with 13 bases between them. The CDR3 covers 14 residues. Here the CDR3 DNA reads TGTGCCAGCAGTTACCCCAGCTTGGCGAGGGAGCTGTTTTTT. Translated: CASSYPSLARELFF.

This clonotype came up many times. The chain recombines TRBV28 with TRBJ2-2; tentative D call: TRBD2 (6 bases). Trimming stripped 2 bases from V and 2 bases from J, with 9 bases between. This CDR3 contains 15 residues. Germline CDR1 reads MDHEN; CDR2 reads SYDVKM. As DNA, the CDR3 is TGTGCCAGCAGTTTAAGGGGAGGTAACACCGGGGAGCTGTTTTTT. The encoded protein is CASSLRGGNTGELFF.

CDR3 DNA: TGCAGCGGGGGGGACTACAATGAGCAGTTCTTC. Translated: CSGGDYNEQFF. V gene TRBV29-1 combines with J gene TRBJ2-1; D perhaps matches TRBD2 (6 bases). The V gene lost 7 bases and the J gene lost 3 bases, with 7 bases spanning the gap. CDR1 and CDR2 (germline): SQVTM, ANQGSEA. There are 11 residues in the CDR3.

This clonotype was picked up many times. The J gene is TRBJ1-1, the V gene TRBV5-1; D is unresolved. The germline V and J ends were trimmed by 2 bases and 0 bases, with 8 bases remaining between them. The germline CDR1 and CDR2 sequences are SGHRS and YFSETQ. The CDR3 runs 14 residues. The CDR3 DNA follows: TGCGCCAGCAGCTTCGGAGAGGTGAACACTGAAGCTTTCTTT. Its translation is CASSFGEVNTEAFF.

This chain links TRBV20-1 with TRBJ2-2; TRBD2 matches 13 bases. The CDR3 runs 16 residues. Germline assignment: CDR1 DFQATT and CDR2 SNEGSKA (reference sequence). Trimming removed 3 bases from V and 8 bases from J; junction bases left unmatched: 9. The CDR3 DNA follows: TGCAGTGCTAGCGGAGGGACTAGCGGGATTGTTGGGGAGCTGTTTTTT. Protein sequence: CSASGGTSGIVGELFF.

This clonotype was seen ten or more times. CDR3 amino acids: CSVVGFPGLAVSSYEQYF. In DNA form, the CDR3 reads TGCAGCGTTGTTGGGTTTCCGGGACTAGCGGTAAGCTCCTACGAGCAGTACTTC. V and J are TRBV29-1 and TRBJ2-7, with TRBD2 identical over 11 bases. With 4 bases clipped from V and 0 bases from J, the junction kept 14 bases outside the gene matches. CDR1 SQVTM and CDR2 ANQGSEA come from the germline V gene. This CDR3 has 18 amino acids.

This clonotype was recorded many times. The chain joins TRBV20-1 to TRBJ2-1; D unresolved. This CDR3 is 14 amino acids long. The germline V and J ends were trimmed by 3 bases and 5 bases, with 14 bases remaining between them. Germline V lookup: CDR1 DFQATT, CDR2 SNEGSKA (reference sequence). CDR3 DNA: TGCAGTGCTAGGCGACTTAACCCGAACAATGAGCAGTTCTTC. Protein product: CSARRLNPNNEQFF.

V usage is TRBV29-1 and J usage is TRBJ2-7; perhaps D is TRBD1 or TRBD2 (5 bases each). The CDR3 extends over 13 amino acids. Looked up from germline, CDR1 is SQVTM and CDR2 is ANQGSEA. Trimming stripped 7 bases from V and 2 bases from J, with 15 bases between. The CDR3 sequence: CSARDPGPYEQYF. The CDR3 DNA is TGCAGCGCCCGGGACCCCGGCCCCTACGAGCAGTACTTC.